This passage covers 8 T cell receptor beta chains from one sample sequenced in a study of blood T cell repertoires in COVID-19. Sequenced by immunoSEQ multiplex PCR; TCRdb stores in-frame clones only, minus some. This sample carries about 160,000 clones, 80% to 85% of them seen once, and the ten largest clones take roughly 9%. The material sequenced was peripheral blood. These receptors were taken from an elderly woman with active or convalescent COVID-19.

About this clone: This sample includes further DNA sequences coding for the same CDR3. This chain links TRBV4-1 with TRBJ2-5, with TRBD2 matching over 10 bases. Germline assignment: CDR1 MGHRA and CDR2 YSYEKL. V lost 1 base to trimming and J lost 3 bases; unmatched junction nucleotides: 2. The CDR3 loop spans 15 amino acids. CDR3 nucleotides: TGCGCCAGCAGCCAAGGGCTAGCGGGGGAAGAGACCCAGTACTTC. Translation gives CASSQGLAGEETQYF.

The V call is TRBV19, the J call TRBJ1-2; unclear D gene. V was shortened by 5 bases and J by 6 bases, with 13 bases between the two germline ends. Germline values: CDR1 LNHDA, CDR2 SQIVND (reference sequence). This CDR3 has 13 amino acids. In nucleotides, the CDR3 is TGTGCCAGTAGTCCTAGAAGGGAGGATGGCTACACCTTC. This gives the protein CASSPRREDGYTF.

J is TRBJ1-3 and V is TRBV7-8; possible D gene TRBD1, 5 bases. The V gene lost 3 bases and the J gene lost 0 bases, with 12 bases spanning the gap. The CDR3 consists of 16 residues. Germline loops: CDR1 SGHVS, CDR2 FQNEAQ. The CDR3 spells CASSFLGQGSGNTIYF. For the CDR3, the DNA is TGTGCCAGCAGCTTTTTAGGGCAGGGCTCTGGAAACACCATATATTTT.

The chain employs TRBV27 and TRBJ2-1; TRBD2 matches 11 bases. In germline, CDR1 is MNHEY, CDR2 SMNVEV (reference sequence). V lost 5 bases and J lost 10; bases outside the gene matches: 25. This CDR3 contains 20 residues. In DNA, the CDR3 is TGTGCCAGCAGTGATTTGACTAGCGGGGAGGTGTGGGGCGTTTCGGGCGAGCAGTTCTTC. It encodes CASSDLTSGEVWGVSGEQFF.

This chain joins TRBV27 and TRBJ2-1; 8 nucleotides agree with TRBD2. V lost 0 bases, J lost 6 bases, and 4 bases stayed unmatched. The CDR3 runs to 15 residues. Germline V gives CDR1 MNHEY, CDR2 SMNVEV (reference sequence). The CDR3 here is CASSLSGGVGNEQFF. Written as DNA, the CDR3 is TGTGCCAGCAGTTTATCCGGGGGGGTTGGCAATGAGCAGTTCTTC.

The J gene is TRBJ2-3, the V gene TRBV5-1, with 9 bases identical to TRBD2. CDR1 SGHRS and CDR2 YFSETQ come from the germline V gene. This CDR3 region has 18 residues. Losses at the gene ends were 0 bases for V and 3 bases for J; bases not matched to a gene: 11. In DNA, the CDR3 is TGCGCCAGCAGCTTGGAGCCGCAGGGCGGGGGGGCAACAGATACGCAGTATTTT. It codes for CASSLEPQGGGATDTQYF.

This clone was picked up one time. The CDR3 DNA reads as TGTGCCACAAAAACAGGGATGAGCTCCTATAATTCACCCCTCCACTTT. It encodes CATKTGMSSYNSPLHF. The J gene is TRBJ1-6, the V gene TRBV28; D is possibly TRBD1 (6 bases). Germline V gene data show CDR1 as MDHEN and CDR2 as SYDVKM. This CDR3 spans 16 amino acids. V was pared by 10 bases and J by 0 bases, with 16 bases between. The full variable domain, its missing parts supplied by reference TRBV28 and TRBJ1-6, is DVKVTQSSRYLVKRTGEKVFLECVQDMDHENMFWYRQDPGLGLRLIYFSYDVKMKEKGDIPEGYSVSREKKERFSLILESASTNQTSMYLCATKTGMSSYNSPLHFGNGTRLTVT.

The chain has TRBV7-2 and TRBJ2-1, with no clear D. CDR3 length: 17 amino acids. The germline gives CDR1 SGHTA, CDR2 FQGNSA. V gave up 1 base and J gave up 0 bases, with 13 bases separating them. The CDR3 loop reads CASSLDGGTYSYNEQFF. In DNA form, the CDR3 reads TGTGCCAGCAGCTTAGACGGCGGTACTTACTCCTACAATGAGCAGTTCTTC.